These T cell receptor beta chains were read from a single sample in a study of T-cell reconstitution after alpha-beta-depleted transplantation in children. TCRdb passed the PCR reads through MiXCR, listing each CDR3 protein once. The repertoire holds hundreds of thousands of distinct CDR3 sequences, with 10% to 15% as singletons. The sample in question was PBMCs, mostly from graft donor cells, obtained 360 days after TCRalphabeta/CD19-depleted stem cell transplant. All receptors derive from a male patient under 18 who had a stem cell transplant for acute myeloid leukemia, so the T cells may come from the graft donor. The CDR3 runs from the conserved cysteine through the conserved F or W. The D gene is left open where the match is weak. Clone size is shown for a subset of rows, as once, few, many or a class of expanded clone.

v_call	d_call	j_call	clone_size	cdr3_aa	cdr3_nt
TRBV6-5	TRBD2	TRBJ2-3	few	CASSYYGLATDTQYF	TGTGCCAGCAGTTACTACGGACTAGCGACAGATACGCAGTATTTT
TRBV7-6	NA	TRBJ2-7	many	CASSLVIGGSYEQYF	TGTGCCAGCAGCTTAGTTATCGGCGGCTCCTACGAGCAGTACTTC
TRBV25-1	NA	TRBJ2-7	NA	CASSPGPAGSYEQYF	TGTGCCAGCAGCCCCGGGCCAGCCGGCTCCTACGAGCAGTACTTC
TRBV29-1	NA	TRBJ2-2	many	CSVLATDTGELFF	TGCAGCGTTCTCGCGACAGACACCGGGGAGCTGTTTTTT
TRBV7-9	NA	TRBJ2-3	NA	CASTETVGFADTQYF	TGTGCCAGCACCGAGACCGTAGGGTTCGCAGATACGCAGTATTTT
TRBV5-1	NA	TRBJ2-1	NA	CASSTEIVHEQFF	TGCGCCAGCAGCACCGAGATCGTACATGAGCAGTTCTTC
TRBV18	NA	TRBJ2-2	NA	CASSQLQANTGELFF	TGTGCCAGCTCGCAATTACAGGCGAACACCGGGGAGCTGTTTTTT
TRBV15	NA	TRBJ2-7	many	CATSRDSSSYVPHEQYF	TGTGCCACCAGCAGAGATAGTTCCTCCTACGTACCCCACGAGCAGTACTTC
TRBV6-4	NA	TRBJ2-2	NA	CASSDLAGELFF	TGTGCCAGCAGTGACTTGGCCGGGGAGCTGTTTTTT
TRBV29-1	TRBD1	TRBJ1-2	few	CSAGDSNYGYTF	TGCAGCGCCGGGGACAGTAACTATGGCTACACCTTC
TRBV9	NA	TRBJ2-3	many	CASSTPPGGRTDTQYF	TGTGCCAGCAGCACTCCCCCGGGCGGACGCACAGATACGCAGTATTTT
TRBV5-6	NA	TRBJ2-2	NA	CASSGGQIVTGELFF	TGTGCCAGCAGCGGAGGACAAATTGTGACCGGGGAGCTGTTTTTT
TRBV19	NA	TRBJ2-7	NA	CASSIAAPGQQYF	TGTGCCAGTAGTATTGCGGCACCTGGGCAGCAGTACTTC
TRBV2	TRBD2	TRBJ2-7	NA	CASSKGLAGEYEQYF	TGTGCCAGCAGTAAGGGACTAGCGGGAGAATACGAGCAGTACTTC
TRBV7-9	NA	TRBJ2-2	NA	CASSLASAITGELFF	TGTGCCAGCAGCTTAGCGTCGGCGATCACCGGGGAGCTGTTTTTT
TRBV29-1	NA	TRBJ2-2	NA	CSALASANTGELFF	TGCAGCGCTTTGGCGTCAGCGAACACCGGGGAGCTGTTTTTT
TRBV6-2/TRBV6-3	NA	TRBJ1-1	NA	CASTPLGDWSTEAFF	TGTGCCAGCACCCCACTGGGGGATTGGAGCACTGAAGCTTTCTTT
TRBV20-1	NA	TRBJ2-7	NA	CSASSVSGETWYEQYF	TGCAGTGCTAGTTCGGTTTCGGGAGAGACATGGTACGAGCAGTACTTC
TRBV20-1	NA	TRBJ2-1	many	CSASLQDIFQFF	TGCAGTGCTAGCCTCCAGGACATCTTTCAGTTCTTC
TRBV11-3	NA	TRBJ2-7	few	CASSLSHGGHEQYF	TGTGCCAGCAGCTTAAGTCATGGTGGGCACGAGCAGTACTTC
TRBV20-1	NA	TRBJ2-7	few	CSARESARYEQYF	TGCAGTGCTAGAGAGTCCGCTCGCTACGAGCAGTACTTC
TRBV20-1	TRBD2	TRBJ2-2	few	CSARGTSGSGVGELFF	TGCAGTGCTAGAGGCACTAGCGGGAGTGGCGTCGGGGAGCTGTTTTTT
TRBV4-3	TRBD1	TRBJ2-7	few	CASSQEGPGQGTYEQYF	TGCGCCAGCAGCCAAGAAGGCCCTGGACAGGGGACCTACGAGCAGTACTTC
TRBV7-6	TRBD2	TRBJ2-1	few	CASSIPRSGRAYNEQFF	TGTGCCAGCAGTATTCCCCGTAGCGGGAGGGCCTACAATGAGCAGTTCTTC
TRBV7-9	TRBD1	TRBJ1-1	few	CASSSSRTGNTEAFF	TGTGCCAGCAGCTCAAGTAGGACAGGGAACACTGAAGCTTTCTTT
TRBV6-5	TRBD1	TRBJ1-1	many	CASSYLTGGTEAFF	TGTGCCAGCAGTTACCTCACAGGGGGAACTGAAGCTTTCTTT
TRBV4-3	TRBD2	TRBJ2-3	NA	CASSQDPGGLTDTQYF	TGCGCCAGCAGCCAAGACCCGGGAGGGTTGACAGATACGCAGTATTTT
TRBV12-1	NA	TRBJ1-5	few	CASSTRSQPQHF	TGTGCCAGCAGTACTAGAAGTCAGCCCCAGCATTTT
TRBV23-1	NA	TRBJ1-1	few	CASSTTGRTATENTEAFF	TGCGCCAGCAGCACGACCGGGCGGACGGCGACCGAGAACACTGAAGCTTTCTTT
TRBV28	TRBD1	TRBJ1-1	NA	CASSLFAGGTEAFF	TGTGCCAGCAGTTTATTCGCAGGGGGGACTGAAGCTTTCTTT
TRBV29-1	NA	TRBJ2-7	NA	CSVGGRTTYEQYF	TGCAGCGTTGGTGGCAGGACGACCTACGAGCAGTACTTC
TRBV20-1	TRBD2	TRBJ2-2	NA	CSARGLAGLRTGELFF	TGCAGTGCTAGAGGACTAGCGGGATTACGCACCGGGGAGCTGTTTTTT
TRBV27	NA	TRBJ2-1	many	CASSPGLAMGEQFF	TGTGCCAGCAGTCCGGGACTGGCTATGGGTGAGCAGTTCTTC
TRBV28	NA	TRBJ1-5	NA	CASEDRGGQPQHF	TGTGCCAGCGAAGACCGGGGGGGTCAGCCCCAGCATTTT
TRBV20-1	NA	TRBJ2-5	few	CSATQGQETQYF	TGCAGTGCTACCCAGGGTCAAGAGACCCAGTACTTC
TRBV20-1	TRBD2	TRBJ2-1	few	CSALGLAGGFSYNEQFF	TGCAGTGCTTTAGGACTAGCGGGAGGCTTTTCCTACAATGAGCAGTTCTTC
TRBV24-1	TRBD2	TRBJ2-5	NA	CATSDPRDLGLAGQETQYF	TGTGCCACCAGTGATCCCCGCGACCTTGGACTAGCGGGGCAAGAGACCCAGTACTTC
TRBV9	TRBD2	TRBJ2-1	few	CASSVRETSGINEQFF	TGTGCCAGCAGCGTACGAGAGACTAGCGGGATTAATGAGCAGTTCTTC
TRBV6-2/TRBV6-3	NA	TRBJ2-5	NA	CASEDLLRETQYF	TGTGCCAGCGAGGACTTACTTAGGGAGACCCAGTACTTC
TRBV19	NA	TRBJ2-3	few	CASSSGTGDTQYF	TGTGCCAGTAGTTCAGGTACGGGAGATACGCAGTATTTT
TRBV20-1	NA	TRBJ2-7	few	CSASLIVTEGEQYF	TGCAGTGCTAGCCTAATAGTGACGGAGGGCGAGCAGTACTTC
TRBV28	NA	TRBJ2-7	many	CASSLIHPQWALAYEQYF	TGTGCCAGCAGCCTGATCCATCCCCAATGGGCCCTCGCCTACGAGCAGTACTTC
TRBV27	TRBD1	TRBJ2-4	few	CASSLWATGMAKNIQYF	TGTGCCAGCAGTTTATGGGCGACAGGGATGGCCAAAAACATTCAGTACTTC
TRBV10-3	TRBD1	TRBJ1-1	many	CAITATGTDTEAFF	TGTGCCATCACCGCGACAGGGACGGATACTGAAGCTTTCTTT
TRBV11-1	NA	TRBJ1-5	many	CASSLAGEMPYRGNQPQHF	TGTGCCAGCAGCTTAGCCGGGGAAATGCCTTACCGGGGCAATCAGCCCCAGCATTTT
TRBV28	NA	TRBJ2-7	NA	CASSLIGNYLQYRDYEQYF	TGTGCCAGCAGTTTAATCGGGAATTACCTACAATACAGGGACTACGAGCAGTACTTC
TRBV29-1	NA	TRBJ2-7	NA	CSVIGTPKREQYF	TGCAGCGTTATTGGGACGCCCAAGCGGGAGCAGTACTTC
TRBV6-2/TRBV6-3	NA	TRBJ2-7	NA	CASSGISYEQYF	TGTGCCAGCTCAGGGATTTCCTACGAGCAGTACTTC
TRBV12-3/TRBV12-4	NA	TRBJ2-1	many	CASSLLELAYNEQFF	TGTGCCAGCAGTTTGCTTGAATTAGCCTACAATGAGCAGTTCTTC
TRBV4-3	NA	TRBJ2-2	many	CASSRSGTEYHSTGELFF	TGCGCCAGCAGCCGCTCCGGGACGGAGTACCACAGTACCGGGGAGCTGTTTTTT
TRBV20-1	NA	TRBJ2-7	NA	CSARGPSGLIRGEYF	TGCAGTGCTAGAGGCCCCAGCGGGCTAATACGAGGGGAGTACTTC
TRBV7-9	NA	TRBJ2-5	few	CASSLASQGRETQYF	TGTGCCAGCAGCTTAGCGTCTCAGGGGCGGGAGACCCAGTACTTC
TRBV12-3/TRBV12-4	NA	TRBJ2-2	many	CASSLTGLTGELFF	TGTGCCAGCAGTTTGACCGGGCTCACCGGGGAGCTGTTTTTT
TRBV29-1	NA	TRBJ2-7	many	CSVEGGTTYEQYF	TGCAGCGTTGAGGGCGGAACAACCTACGAGCAGTACTTC
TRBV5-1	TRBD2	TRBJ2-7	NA	CASSLAAGAPFEQYF	TGCGCCAGCAGCTTGGCTGCGGGAGCCCCCTTCGAGCAGTACTTC
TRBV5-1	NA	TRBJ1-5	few	CASATGRDQPQHF	TGCGCCAGCGCTACAGGGAGGGATCAGCCCCAGCATTTT
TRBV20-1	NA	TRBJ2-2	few	CSATLGAGELFF	TGCAGTGCTACCCTGGGGGCCGGGGAGCTGTTTTTT